This T cell receptor beta chain was captured by sequencing in a study of T cells after yellow fever vaccination. Trimming cost V 6 bases and J 2 bases; bases outside gene matches: 14. The CDR3 consists of 17 residues. Germline V lookup: CDR1 MDHEN, CDR2 SYDVKM. In this sample, this clonotype turned up many times. TCRdb fed the 5' RACE reads into MiXCR, producing one record per CDR3 protein. This repertoire shows under 600,000 distinct CDR3 sequences, roughly 14% found once; its top ten account for more than 13%. This sample comprised PBMCs, obtained on the day of the yellow fever booster vaccination. The sequence was obtained from a man aged 25-45 years who received the YFV17D yellow fever vaccine. V gene TRBV28 combines with J gene TRBJ2-3, with TRBD1 matching over 7 bases. CDR3 sequence reads: CASSTPFGTDNTDTQYF. The CDR3 nucleotides are TGTGCCAGCAGCACGCCCTTCGGGACAGATAACACAGATACGCAGTATTTT.